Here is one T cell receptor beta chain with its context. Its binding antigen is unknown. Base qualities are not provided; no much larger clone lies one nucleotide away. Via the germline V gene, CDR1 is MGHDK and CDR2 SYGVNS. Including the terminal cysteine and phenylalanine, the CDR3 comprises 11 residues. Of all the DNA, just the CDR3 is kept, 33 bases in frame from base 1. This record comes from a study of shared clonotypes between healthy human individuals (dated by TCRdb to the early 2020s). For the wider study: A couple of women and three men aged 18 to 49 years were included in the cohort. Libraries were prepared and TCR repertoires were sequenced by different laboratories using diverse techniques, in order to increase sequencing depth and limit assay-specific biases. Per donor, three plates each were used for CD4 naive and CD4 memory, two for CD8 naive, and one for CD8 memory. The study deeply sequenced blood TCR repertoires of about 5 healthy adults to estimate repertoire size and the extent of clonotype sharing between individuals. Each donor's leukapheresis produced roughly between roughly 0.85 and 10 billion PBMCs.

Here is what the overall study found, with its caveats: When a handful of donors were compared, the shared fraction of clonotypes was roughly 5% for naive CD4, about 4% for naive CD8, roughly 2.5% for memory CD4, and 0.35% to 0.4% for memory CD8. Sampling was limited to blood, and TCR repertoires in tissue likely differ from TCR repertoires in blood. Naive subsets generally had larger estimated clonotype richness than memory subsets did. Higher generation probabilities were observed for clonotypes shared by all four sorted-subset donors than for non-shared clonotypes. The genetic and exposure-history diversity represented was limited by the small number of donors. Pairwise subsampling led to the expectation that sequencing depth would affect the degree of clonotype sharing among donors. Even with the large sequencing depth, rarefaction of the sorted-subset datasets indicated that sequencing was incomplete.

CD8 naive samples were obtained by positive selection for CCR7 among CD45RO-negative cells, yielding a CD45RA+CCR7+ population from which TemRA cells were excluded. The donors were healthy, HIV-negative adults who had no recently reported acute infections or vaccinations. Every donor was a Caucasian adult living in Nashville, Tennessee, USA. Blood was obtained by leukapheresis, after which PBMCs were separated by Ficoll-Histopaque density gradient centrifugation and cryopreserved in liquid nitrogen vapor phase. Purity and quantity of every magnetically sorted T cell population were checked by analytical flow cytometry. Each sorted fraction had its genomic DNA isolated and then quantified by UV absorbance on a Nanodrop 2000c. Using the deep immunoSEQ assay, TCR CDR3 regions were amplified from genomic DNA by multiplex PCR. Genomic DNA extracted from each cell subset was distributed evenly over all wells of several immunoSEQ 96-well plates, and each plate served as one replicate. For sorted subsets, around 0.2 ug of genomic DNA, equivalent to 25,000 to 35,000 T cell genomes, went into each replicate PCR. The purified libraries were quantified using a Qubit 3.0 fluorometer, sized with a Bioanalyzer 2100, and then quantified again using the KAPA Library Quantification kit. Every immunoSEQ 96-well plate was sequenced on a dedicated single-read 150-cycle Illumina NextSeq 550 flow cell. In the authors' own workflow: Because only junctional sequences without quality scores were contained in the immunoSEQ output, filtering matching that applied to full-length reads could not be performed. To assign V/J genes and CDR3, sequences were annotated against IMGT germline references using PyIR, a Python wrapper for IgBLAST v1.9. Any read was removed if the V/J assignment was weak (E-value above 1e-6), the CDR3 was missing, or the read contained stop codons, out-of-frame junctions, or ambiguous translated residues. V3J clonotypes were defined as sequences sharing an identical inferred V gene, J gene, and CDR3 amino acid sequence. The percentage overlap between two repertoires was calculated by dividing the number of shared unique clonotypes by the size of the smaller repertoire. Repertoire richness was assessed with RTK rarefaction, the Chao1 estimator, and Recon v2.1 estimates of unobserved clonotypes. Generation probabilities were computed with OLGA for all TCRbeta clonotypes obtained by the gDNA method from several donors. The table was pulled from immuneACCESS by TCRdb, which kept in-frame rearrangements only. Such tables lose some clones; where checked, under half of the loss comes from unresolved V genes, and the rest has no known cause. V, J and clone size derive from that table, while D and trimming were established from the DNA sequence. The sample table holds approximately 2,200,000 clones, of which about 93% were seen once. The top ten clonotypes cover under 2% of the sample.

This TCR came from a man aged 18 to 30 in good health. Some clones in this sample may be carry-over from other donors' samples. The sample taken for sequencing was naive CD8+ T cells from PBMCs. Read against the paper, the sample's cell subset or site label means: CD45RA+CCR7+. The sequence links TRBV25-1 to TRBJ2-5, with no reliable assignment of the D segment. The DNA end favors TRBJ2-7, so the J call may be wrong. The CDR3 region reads CASSGTYEQYF. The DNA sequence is TGTGCCAGCAGTGGAACCTACGAGCAGTACTTC.